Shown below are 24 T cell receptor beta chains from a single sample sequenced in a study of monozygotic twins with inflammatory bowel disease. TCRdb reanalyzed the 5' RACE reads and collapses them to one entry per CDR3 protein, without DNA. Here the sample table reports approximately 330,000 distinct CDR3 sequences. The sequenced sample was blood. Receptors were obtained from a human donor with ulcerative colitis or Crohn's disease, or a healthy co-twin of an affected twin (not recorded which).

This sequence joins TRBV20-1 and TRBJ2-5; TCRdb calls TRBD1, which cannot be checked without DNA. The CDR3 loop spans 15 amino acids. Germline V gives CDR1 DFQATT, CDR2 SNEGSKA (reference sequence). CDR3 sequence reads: CSARDADRGQETQYF.

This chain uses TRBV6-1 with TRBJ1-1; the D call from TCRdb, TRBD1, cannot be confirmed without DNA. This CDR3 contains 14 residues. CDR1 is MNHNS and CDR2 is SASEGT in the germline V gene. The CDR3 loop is CASSDQQGVTEAFF.

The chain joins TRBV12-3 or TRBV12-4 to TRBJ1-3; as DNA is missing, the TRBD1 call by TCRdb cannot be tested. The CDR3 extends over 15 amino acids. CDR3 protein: CASSLSGAAGNTIYF.

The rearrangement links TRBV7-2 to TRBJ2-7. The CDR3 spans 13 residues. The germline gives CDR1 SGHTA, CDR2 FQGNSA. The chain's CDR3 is CASSSQRSYEQYF.

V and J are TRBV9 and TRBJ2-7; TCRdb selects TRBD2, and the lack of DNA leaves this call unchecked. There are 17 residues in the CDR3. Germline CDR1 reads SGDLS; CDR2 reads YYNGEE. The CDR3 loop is CASSSLDTGLEGNEQYF.

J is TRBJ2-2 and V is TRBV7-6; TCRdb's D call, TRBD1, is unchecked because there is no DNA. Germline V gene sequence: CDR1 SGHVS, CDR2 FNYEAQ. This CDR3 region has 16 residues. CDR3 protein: CASSLSAGDFTGELFF.

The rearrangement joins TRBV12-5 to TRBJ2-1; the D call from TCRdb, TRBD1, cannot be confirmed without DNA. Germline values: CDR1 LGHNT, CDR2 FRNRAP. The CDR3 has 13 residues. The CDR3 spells CASGPVGLNEQFF.

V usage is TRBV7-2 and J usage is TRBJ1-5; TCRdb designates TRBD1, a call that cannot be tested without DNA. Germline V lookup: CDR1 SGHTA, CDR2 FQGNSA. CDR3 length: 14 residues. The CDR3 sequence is CASSPGGSNQPQHF. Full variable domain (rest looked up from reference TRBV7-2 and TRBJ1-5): GAGVSQSPSNKVTEKGKDVELRCDPISGHTALYWYRQSLGQGLEFLIYFQGNSAPDKSGLPSDRFSAERTGGSVSTLTIQRTQQEDSAVYLCASSPGGSNQPQHFGDGTRLSIL.

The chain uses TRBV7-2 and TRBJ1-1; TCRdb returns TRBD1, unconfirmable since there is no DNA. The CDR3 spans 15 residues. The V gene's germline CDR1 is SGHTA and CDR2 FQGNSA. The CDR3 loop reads CASSLGDRVYTEAFF.

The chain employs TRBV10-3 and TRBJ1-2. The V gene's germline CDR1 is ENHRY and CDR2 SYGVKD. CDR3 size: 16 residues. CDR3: CAISFIKGYQTYGYTF.

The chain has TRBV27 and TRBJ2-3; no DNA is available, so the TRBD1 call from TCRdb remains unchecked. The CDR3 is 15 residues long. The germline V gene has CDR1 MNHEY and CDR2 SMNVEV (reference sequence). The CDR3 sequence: CASTWGISSTDTQYF.

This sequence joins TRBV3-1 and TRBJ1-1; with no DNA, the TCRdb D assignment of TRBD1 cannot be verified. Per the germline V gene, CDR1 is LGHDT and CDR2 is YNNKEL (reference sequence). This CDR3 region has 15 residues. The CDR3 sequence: CASSKGFSTPTEAFF.

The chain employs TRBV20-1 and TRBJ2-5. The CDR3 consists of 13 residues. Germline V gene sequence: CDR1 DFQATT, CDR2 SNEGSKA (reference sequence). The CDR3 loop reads CSAQNNPKETQYF.

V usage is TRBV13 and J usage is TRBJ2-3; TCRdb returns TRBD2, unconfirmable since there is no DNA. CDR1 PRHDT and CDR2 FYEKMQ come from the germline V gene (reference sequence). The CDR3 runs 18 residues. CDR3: CASSPSRGQAYITDTQYF.

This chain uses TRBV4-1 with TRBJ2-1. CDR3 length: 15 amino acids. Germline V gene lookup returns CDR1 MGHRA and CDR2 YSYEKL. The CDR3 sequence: CASSPRTDSYNEQFF.

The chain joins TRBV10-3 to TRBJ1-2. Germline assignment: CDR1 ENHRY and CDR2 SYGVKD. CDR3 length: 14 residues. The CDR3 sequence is CAISRSSGPDGYTF.

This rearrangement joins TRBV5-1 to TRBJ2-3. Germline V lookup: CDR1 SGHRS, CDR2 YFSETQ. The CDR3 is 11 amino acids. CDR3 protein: CASSRADTQYF.

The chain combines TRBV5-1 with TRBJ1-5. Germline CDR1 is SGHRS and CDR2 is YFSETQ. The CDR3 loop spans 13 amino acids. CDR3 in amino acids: CASSLGLDQPQHF.

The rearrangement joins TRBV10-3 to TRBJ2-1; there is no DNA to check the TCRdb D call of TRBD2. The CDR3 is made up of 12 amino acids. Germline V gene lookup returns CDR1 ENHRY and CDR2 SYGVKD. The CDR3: CAISDPPSEQFF.

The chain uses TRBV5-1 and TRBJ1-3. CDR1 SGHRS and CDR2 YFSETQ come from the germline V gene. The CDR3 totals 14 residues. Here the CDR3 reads CASSSSGPGNTIYF.

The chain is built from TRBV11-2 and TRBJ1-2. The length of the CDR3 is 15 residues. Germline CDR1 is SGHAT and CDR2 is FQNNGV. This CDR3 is CASSLLGLNLDGYTF. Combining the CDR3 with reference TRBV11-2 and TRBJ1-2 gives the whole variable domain EAGVAQSPRYKIIEKRQSVAFWCNPISGHATLYWYQQILGQGPKLLIQFQNNGVVDDSQLPKDRFSAERLKGVDSTLKIQPAKLEDSAVYLCASSLLGLNLDGYTFGSGTRLTVV.

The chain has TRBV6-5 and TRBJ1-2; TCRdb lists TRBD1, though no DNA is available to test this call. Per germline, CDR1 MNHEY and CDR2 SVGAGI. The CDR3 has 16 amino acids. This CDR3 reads CASSYYRGQGFYGYTF.

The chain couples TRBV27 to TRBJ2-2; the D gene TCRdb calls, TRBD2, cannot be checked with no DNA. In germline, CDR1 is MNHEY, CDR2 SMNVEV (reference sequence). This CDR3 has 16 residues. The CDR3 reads CASSLGVLARTGELFF.

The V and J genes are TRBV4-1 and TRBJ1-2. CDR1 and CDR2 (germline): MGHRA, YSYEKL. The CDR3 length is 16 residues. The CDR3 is CASSQTDMGFTYGYTF.